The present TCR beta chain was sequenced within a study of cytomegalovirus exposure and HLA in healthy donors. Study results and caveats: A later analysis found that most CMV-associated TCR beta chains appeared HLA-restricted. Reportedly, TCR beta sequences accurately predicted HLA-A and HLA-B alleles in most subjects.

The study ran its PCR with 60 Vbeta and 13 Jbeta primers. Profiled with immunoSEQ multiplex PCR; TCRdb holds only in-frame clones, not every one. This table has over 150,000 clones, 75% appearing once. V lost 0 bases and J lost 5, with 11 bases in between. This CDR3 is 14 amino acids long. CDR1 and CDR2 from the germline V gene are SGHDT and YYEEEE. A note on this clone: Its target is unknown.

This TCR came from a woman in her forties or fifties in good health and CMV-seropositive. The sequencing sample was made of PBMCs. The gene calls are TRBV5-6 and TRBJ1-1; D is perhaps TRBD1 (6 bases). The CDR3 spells CASSLEGEGTEAFF. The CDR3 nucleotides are TGTGCCAGCAGCTTGGAGGGGGAGGGGACTGAAGCTTTCTTT. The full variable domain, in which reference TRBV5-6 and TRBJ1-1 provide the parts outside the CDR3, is DAGVTQSPTHLIKTRGQQVTLRCSPKSGHDTVSWYQQALGQGPQFIFQYYEEEERQRGNFPDRFSGHQFPNYSSELNVNALLLGDSALYLCASSLEGEGTEAFFGQGTRLTVV.